This TCR beta chain was sequenced in a study of radiotherapy plus CTLA-4 blockade in lung cancer (dated 2018 in TCRdb). About the full investigation: Objective responses occurred in 18% of enrolled patients, and roughly 30% achieved disease control. What the authors observed across the whole study: The strongest predictors of response, as reported, were early dynamic changes in blood T cell clones along with a rise in serum interferon-beta after radiation. After treatment with radiotherapy and ipilimumab, TCR clones that originated in tumors expanded in peripheral blood.

The study evaluated CTLA-4 blockade (ipilimumab) given together with focal radiation therapy in patients who had chemo-refractory metastatic non-small-cell lung cancer. To note about this clone: No cognate antigen has been identified for it. Per-base qualities were not stored, and no clone one base away is much larger.

CDR1 is given as SGHNT and CDR2 as YYREEE, both from the germline V gene (reference sequence). Measured from the cysteine to the phenylalanine, the CDR3 is 13 residues long. The kept DNA is CDR3 alone, 39 bases in frame from the first base. V is clipped by 5 bases and J by 0 bases, and the sequence between their germline boundaries is 3 bases long. The library was prepared using the immunoSEQ multiplex PCR assay. Not all clones reach the TCRdb copy of this immuneACCESS table, which keeps in-frame sequences only. Checked studies attribute under half of the gap to unresolved V genes and leave the rest unexplained. The sample has 55,000 to 65,000 clones on record, 70% to 85% of them singletons. The top ten constitute 3.5% to 4.5% of the sample.

This receptor was obtained from a human donor with non-small cell lung cancer who had a partial response to radiotherapy plus ipilimumab. The sequence joins TRBV5-4 to TRBJ1-6; the D gene identity is not certain. The sample in question was peripheral blood, obtained from a patient treated with radiotherapy plus ipilimumab. The CDR3 protein is CASRSSYNSPLHF. The DNA reads TGTGCCAGCAGGAGCTCCTATAATTCACCCCTCCACTTT.